This T cell receptor beta chain was documented in a study of blood T cell repertoires in COVID-19. About the study: Researchers got acute and convalescent COVID-19 samples from the United States, Italy and Spain. PBMCs, B-cell-depleted T cells, or T cells were the source of the cDNA or gDNA that made up the material.

V lost 2 bases, J lost 5 bases, and 14 bases stayed unmatched. CDR3 size: 17 residues. Germline V gives CDR1 MNHEY, CDR2 SMNVEV (reference sequence). Authors' methods: By means of reference gene primer amplification, nucleated cell counts were estimated. The repertoire was sequenced with immunoSEQ multiplex PCR; TCRdb's copy has only in-frame clones and lacks some. V, J and clone size were drawn from that table, and D and trimming were deduced from the DNA. Of 150,000 or so clones detected, roughly 83% appear once; the ten largest clones hold approximately 32%. The specimen sequenced was peripheral blood. This receptor was identified in a woman aged 60-70 years with acute or convalescent COVID-19. V and J are TRBV27 and TRBJ1-1, with 7 bases lining up with TRBD1. In nucleotides, the CDR3 is TGTGCCAGCAGTTTAAGGGGCAGGAGGGCAGGGGGGACTGAAGCTTTCTTT. It specifies CASSLRGRRAGGTEAFF.